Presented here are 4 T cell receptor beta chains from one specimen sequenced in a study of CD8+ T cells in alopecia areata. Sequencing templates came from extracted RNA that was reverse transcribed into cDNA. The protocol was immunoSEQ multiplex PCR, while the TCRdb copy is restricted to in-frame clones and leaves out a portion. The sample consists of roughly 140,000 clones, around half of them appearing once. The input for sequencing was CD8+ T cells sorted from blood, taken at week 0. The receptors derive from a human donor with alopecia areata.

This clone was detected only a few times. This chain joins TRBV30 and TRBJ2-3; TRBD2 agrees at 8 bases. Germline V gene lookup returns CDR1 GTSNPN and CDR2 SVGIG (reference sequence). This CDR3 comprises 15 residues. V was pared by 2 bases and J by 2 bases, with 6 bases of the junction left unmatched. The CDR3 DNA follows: TGTGCCTGGAGTAAAACAGCGGGGGACACAGATACGCAGTATTTT. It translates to CAWSKTAGDTDTQYF.

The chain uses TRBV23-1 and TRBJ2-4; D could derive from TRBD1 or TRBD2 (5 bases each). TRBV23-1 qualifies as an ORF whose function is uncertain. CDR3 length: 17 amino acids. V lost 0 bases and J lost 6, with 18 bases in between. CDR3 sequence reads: CASSQSGPRVAGNIQYF. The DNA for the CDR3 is TGCGCCAGCAGTCAATCGGGGCCACGGGTTGCGGGAAACATTCAGTACTTC.

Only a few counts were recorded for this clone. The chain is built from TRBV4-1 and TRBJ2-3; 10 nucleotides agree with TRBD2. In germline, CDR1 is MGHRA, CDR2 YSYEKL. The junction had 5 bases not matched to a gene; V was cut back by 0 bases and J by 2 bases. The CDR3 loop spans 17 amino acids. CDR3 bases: TGCGCCAGCAGCCAAGAAGGGCTAGCGGGGGTCACAGATACGCAGTATTTT. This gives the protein CASSQEGLAGVTDTQYF.

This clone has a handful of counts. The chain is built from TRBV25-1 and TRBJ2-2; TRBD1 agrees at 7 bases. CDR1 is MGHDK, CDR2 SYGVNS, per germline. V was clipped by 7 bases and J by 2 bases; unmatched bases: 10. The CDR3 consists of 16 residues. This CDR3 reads CASTNSGQLNTGELFF. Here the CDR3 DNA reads TGTGCCAGCACCAACTCGGGACAGTTAAACACCGGGGAGCTGTTTTTT.